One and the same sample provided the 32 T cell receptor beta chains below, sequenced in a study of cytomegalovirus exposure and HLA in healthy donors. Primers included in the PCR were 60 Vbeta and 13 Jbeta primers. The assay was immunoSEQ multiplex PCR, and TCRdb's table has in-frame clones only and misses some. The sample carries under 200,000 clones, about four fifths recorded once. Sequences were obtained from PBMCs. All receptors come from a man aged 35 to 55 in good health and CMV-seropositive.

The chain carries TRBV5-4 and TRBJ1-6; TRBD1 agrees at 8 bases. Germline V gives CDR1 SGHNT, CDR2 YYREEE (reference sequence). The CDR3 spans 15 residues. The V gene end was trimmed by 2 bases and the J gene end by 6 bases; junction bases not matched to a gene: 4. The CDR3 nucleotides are TGTGCCAGCAGCTTAGGACAGGGTGTTAATTCACCCCTCCACTTT. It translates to CASSLGQGVNSPLHF.

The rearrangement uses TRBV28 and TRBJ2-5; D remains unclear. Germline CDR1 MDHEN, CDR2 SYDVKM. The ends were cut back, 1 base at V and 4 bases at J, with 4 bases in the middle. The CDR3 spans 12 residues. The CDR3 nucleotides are TGTGCCAGCAGTTTATCTGTAGAGACCCAGTACTTC. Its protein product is CASSLSVETQYF. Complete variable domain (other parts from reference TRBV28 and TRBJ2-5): DVKVTQSSRYLVKRTGEKVFLECVQDMDHENMFWYRQDPGLGLRLIYFSYDVKMKEKGDIPEGYSVSREKKERFSLILESASTNQTSMYLCASSLSVETQYFGPGTRLLVL.

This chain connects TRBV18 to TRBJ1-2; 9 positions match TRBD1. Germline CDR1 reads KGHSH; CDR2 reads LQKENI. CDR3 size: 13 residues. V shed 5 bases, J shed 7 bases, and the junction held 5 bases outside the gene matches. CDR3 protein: CASSGDRDGGYTF. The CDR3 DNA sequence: TGTGCCAGCTCAGGGGACAGGGACGGTGGCTACACCTTC.

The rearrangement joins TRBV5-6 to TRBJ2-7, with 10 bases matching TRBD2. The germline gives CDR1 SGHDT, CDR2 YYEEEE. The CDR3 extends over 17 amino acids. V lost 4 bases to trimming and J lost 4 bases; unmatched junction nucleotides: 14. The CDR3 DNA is TGTGCCAGCAGCCGGGGAGGACTAGCGGAGATAACATACGAGCAGTACTTC. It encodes CASSRGGLAEITYEQYF.

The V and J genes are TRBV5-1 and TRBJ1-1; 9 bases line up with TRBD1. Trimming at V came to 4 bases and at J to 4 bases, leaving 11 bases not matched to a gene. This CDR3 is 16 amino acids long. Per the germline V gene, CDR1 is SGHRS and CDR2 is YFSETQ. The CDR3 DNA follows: TGCGCCAGCAGCCAGACGGCGGGACAGGGTTTCACTGAAGCTTTCTTT. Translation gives CASSQTAGQGFTEAFF.

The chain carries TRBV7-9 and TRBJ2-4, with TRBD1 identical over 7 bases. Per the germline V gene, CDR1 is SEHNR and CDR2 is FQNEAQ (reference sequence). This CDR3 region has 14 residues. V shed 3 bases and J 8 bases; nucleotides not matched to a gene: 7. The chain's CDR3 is CASSFNRGWDIQYF. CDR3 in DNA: TGTGCCAGCAGCTTCAACAGGGGATGGGACATTCAGTACTTC.

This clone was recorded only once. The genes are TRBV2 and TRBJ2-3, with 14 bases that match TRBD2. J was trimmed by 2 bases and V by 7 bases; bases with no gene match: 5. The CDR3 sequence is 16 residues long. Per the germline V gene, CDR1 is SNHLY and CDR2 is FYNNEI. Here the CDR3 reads CASMGLAGAYTDTQYF. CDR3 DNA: TGTGCCAGCATGGGACTAGCGGGGGCCTACACAGATACGCAGTATTTT.

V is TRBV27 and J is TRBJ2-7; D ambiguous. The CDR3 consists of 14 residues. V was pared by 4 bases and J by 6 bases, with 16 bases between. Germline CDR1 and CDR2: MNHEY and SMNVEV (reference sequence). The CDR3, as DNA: TGTGCCAGCAGTTCAAGAGACACCCGTTCCGAGCAGTACTTC. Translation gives CASSSRDTRSEQYF.

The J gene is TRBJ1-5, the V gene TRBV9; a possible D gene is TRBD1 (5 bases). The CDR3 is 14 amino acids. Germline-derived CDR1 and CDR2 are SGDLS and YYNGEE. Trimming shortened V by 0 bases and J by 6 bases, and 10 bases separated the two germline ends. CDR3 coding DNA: TGTGCCAGCAGCGTAGAGGCCGGGGGTCAGCCCCAGCATTTT. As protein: CASSVEAGGQPQHF.

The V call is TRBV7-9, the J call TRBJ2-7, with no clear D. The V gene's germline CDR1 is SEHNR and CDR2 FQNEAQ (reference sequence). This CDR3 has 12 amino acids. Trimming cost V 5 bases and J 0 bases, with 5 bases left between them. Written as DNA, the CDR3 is TGTGCCAGCAGCCCGGGCTCCTACGAGCAGTACTTC. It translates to CASSPGSYEQYF.

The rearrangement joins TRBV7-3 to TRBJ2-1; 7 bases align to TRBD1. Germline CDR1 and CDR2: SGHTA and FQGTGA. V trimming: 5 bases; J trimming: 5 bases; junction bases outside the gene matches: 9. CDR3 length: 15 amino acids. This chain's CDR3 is CASSRPGQGDNEQFF. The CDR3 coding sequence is TGTGCCAGCAGCCGCCCCGGGCAGGGGGACAATGAGCAGTTCTTC.

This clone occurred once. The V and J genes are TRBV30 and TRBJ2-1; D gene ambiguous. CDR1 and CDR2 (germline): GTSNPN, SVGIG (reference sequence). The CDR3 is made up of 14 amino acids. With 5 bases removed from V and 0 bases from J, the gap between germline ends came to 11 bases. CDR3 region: CAWDHYGSYNEQFF. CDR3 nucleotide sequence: TGTGCCTGGGACCACTATGGCTCCTACAATGAGCAGTTCTTC.

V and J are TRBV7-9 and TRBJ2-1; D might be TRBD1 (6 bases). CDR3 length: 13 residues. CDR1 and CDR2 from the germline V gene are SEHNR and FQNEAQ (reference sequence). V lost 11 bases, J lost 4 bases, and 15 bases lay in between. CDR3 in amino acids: CAVEGTSYNEQFF. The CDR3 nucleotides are TGTGCCGTAGAGGGGACATCTTACAATGAGCAGTTCTTC.

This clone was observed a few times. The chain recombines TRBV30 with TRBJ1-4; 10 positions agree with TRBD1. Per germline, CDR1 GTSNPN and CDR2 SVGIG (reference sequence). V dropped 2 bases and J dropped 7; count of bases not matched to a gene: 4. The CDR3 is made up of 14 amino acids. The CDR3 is CAWSSGTGVEKLFF. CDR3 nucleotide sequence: TGTGCCTGGAGTTCCGGGACAGGGGTTGAAAAACTGTTTTTT. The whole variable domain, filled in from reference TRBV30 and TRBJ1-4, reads SQTIHQWPATLVQPVGSPLSLECTVEGTSNPNLYWYRQAAGRGLQLLFYSVGIGQISSEVPQNLSASRPQDRQFILSSKKLLLSDSGFYLCAWSSGTGVEKLFFGSGTQLSVL.

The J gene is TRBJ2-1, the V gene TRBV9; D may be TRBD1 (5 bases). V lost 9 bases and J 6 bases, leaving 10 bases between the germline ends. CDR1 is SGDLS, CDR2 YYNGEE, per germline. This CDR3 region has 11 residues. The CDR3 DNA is TGTGCCACATCAAGGGGCAATGAGCAGTTCTTC. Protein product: CATSRGNEQFF. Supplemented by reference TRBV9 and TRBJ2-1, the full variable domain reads DSGVTQTPKHLITATGQRVTLRCSPRSGDLSVYWYQQSLDQGLQFLIQYYNGEERAKGNILERFSAQQFPDLHSELNLSSLELGDSALYFCATSRGNEQFFGPGTRLTVL.

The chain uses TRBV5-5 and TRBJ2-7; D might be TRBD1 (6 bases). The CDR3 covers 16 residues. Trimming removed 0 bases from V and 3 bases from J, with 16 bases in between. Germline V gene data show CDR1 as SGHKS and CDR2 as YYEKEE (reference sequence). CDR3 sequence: CASSLDIGQGSYEQYF. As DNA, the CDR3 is TGTGCCAGCAGCTTGGATATCGGGCAGGGGAGCTACGAGCAGTACTTC.

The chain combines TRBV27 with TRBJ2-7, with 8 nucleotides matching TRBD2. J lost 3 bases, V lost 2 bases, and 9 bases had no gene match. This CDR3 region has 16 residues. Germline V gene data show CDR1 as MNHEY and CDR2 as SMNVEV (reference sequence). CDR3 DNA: TGTGCCAGCAGTTTAAGAGCAGGGACTAGGAACTACGAGCAGTACTTC. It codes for CASSLRAGTRNYEQYF.

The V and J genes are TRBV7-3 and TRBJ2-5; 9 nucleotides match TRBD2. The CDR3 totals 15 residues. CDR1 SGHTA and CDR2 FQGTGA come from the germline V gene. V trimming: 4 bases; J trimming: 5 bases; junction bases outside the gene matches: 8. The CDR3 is CASSSGLAPGETQYF. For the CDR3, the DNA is TGTGCCAGCAGCTCCGGACTAGCGCCAGGGGAGACCCAGTACTTC.

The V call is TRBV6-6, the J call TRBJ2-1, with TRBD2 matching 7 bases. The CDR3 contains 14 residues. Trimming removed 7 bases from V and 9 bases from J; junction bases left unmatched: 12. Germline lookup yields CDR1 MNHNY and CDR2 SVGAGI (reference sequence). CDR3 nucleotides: TGTGCCAGCACACCAGCGGGAAGGTCAGGTGAGCAGTTCTTC. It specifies CASTPAGRSGEQFF.

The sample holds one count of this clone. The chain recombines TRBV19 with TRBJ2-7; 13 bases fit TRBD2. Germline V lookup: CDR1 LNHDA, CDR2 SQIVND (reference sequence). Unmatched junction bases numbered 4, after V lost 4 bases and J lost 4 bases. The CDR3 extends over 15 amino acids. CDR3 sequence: CASSTTSGRRYEQYF. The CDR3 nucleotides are TGTGCCAGTAGTACGACTAGCGGGAGGCGTTACGAGCAGTACTTC. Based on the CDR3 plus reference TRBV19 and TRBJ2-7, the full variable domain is DGGITQSPKYLFRKEGQNVTLSCEQNLNHDAMYWYRQDPGQGLRLIYYSQIVNDFQKGDIAEGYSVSREKKESFPLTVTSAQKNPTAFYLCASSTTSGRRYEQYFGPGTRLTVT.

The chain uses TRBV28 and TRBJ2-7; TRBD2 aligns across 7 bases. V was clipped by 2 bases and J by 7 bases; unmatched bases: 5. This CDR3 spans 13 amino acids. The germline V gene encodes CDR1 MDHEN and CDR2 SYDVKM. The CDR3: CASSLEGGREQYF. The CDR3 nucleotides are TGTGCCAGCAGTTTAGAGGGAGGGCGAGAGCAGTACTTC.

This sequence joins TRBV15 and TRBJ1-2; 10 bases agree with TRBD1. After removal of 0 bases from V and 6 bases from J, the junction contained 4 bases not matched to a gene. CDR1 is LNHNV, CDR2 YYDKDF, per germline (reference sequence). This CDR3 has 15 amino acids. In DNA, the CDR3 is TGTGCCACCAGCAGAGATGGGACAGGGGCCCATGGCTACACCTTC. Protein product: CATSRDGTGAHGYTF.

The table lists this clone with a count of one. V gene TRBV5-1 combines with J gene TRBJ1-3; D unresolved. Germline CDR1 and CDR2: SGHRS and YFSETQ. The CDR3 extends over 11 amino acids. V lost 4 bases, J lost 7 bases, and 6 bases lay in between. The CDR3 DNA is TGCGCCAGCAGCAAGGAGAACACCATATATTTT. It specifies CASSKENTIYF.

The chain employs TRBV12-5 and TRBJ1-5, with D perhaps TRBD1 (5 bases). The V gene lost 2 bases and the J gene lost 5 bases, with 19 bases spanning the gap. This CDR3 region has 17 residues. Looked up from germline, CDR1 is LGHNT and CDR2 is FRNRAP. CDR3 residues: CASGLTEGREGYQPQHF. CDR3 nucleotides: TGTGCTAGTGGTTTGACCGAGGGGAGGGAAGGGTATCAGCCCCAGCATTTT.

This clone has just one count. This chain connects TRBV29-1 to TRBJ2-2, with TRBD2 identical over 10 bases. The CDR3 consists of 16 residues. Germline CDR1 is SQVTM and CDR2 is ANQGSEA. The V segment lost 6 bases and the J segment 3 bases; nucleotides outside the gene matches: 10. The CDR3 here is CSVRPAGGPDTGELFF. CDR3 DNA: TGCAGCGTGAGACCAGCGGGGGGGCCGGACACCGGGGAGCTGTTTTTT.

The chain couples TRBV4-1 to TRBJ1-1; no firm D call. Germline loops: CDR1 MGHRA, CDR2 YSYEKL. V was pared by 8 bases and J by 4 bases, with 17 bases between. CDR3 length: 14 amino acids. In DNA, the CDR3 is TGCGCCAGCGCCGACGCCAGAGCGGGCACTGAAGCTTTCTTT. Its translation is CASADARAGTEAFF.

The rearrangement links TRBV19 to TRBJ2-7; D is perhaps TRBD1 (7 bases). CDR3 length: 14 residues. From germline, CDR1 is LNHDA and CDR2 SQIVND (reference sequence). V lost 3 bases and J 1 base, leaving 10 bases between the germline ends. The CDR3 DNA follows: TGTGCCAGTAGTATCAGGGGGGAATCCTACGAGCAGTACTTC. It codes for CASSIRGESYEQYF.

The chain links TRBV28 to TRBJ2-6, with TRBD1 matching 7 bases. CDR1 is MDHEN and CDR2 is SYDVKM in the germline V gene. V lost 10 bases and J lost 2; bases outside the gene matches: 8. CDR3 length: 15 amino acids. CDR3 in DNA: TGTGCCACCAACGCCGACAGGGCTGGGGCCAACGTCCTGACTTTC. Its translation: CATNADRAGANVLTF. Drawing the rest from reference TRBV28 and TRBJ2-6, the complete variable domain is DVKVTQSSRYLVKRTGEKVFLECVQDMDHENMFWYRQDPGLGLRLIYFSYDVKMKEKGDIPEGYSVSREKKERFSLILESASTNQTSMYLCATNADRAGANVLTFGAGSRLTVL.

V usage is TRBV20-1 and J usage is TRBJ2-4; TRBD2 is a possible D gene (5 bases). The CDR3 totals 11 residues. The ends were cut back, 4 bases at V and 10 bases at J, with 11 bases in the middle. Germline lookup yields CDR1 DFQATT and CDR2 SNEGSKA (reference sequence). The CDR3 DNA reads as TGCAGTGCTACCTGGACGGGAATTCAGTACTTC. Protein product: CSATWTGIQYF.

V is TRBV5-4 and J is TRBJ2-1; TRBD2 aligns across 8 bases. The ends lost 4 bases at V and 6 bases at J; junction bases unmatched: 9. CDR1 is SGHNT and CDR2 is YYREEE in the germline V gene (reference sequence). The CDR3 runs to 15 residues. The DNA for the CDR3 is TGTGCCAGCAGCCCCGGGGGGGCAGGGAGCAATGAGCAGTTCTTC. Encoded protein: CASSPGGAGSNEQFF.

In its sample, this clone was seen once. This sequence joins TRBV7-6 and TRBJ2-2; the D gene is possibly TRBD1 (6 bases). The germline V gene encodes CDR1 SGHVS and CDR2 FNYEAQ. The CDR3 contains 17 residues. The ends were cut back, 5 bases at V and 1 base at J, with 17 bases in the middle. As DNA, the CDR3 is TGTGCCAGCAGCCCTTTTTCCGGGACAAGGAACACCGGGGAGCTGTTTTTT. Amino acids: CASSPFSGTRNTGELFF.

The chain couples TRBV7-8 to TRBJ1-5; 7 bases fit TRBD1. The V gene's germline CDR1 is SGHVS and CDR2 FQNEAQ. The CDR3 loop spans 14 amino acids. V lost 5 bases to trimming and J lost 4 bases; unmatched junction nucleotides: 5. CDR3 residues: CASSLQDRNQPQHF. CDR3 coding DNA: TGTGCCAGCAGCCTACAGGACAGGAATCAGCCCCAGCATTTT. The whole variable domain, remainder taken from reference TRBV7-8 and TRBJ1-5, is GAGVSQSPRYKVAKRGQDVALRCDPISGHVSLFWYQQALGQGPEFLTYFQNEAQLDKSGLPSDRFFAERPEGSVSTLKIQRTQQEDSAVYLCASSLQDRNQPQHFGDGTRLSIL.